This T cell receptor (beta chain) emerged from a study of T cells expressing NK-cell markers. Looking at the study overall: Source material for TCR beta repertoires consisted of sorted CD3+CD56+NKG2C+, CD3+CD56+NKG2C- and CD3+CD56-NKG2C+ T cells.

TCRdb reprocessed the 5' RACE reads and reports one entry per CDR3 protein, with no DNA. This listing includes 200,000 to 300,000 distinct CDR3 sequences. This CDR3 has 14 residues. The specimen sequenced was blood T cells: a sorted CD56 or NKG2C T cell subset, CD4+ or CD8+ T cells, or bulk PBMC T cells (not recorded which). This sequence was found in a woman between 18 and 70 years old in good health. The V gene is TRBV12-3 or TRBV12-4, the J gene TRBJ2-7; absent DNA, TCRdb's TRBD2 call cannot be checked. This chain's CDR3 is CASSLGGRAVEQYF.